The entry below describes one T cell receptor beta chain. CDR3 length: 19 amino acids. The junction had 15 bases not matched to a gene; V was cut back by 2 bases and J by 7 bases. The germline V gene has CDR1 LNHNV and CDR2 YYDKDF (reference sequence). The data were taken from a study of blood T cell repertoires in COVID-19. Study context: Sites in the United States, Italy and Spain provided acute and convalescent COVID-19 samples. From T cells, B-cell-depleted T cells, or PBMCs came the material, which was cDNA or gDNA.

Methods used by the authors: Scientists estimated how many nucleated cells there were by amplifying reference gene primers. Using immunoSEQ multiplex PCR, the repertoire was profiled, and TCRdb retains in-frame clones only, with some absent. The V and J calls and clone size were taken over from that table, and D and trimming were inferred from the DNA. The sample yields roughly 65,000 clones, more than 75% seen once. The sequence came from a human donor in a cohort sampled during active COVID-19. Sequenced sample: peripheral blood. V is TRBV15 and J is TRBJ1-6; 9 positions match TRBD1. The CDR3: CATSRPRQRQGGRNSPLHF. The CDR3 DNA is TGTGCCACCAGCAGACCCCGACAACGACAGGGGGGTAGAAATTCACCCCTCCACTTT.